This T cell receptor (beta chain) derives from a study of blood T cell repertoires in COVID-19. The data were produced by immunoSEQ multiplex PCR, yet TCRdb's version contains in-frame clones alone and is incomplete. The repertoire has over 250,000 clones, roughly 86% of them found once; the top ten carry over 2.5%. The sequencing sample was made of PBMCs or T cells enriched from blood (not recorded which). The receptor's source is a woman under 30 who had recovered from COVID-19.

CDR3: CSVFSYPLTGRHYGYTF. The DNA of the CDR3 is TGCAGCGTTTTTTCATACCCCTTAACAGGGCGCCACTATGGCTACACCTTC. V and J are TRBV29-1 and TRBJ1-2; weak D call: TRBD1 (6 bases). V was clipped by 5 bases and J by 3 bases, with 25 bases between them. The germline V gene encodes CDR1 SQVTM and CDR2 ANQGSEA. This CDR3 contains 17 residues. The whole variable domain, remainder taken from reference TRBV29-1 and TRBJ1-2, is SAVISQKPSRDICQRGTSLTIQCQVDSQVTMMFWYRQQPGQSLTLIATANQGSEATYESGFVIDKFPISRPNLTFSTLTVSNMSPEDSSIYLCSVFSYPLTGRHYGYTFGSGTRLTVV.